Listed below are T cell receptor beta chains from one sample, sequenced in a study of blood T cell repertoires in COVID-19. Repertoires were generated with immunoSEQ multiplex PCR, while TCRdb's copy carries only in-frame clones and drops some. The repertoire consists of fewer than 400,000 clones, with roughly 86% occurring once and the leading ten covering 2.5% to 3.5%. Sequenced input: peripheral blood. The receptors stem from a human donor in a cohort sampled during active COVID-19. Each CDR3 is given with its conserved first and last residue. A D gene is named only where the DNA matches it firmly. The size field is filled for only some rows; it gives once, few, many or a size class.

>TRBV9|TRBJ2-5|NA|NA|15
CASSVGVGGQETQYF
TGTGCCAGCAGCGTAGGGGTGGGGGGTCAAGAGACCCAGTACTTC
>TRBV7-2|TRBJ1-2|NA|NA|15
CASSANMRVGAGYTF
TGTGCCAGCAGCGCCAATATGCGGGTGGGAGCGGGCTACACCTTC
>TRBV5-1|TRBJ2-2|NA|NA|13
CASSLDFAGELFF
TGCGCCAGCAGCTTGGACTTTGCCGGGGAGCTGTTTTTT
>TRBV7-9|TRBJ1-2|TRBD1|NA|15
CASSFISGTGLGYTF
TGTGCCAGCAGCTTCATCTCCGGGACAGGACTTGGCTACACCTTC
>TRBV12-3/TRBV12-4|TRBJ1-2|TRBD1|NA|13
CASSQDRAYGYTF
TGTGCCAGCAGCCAAGACAGGGCCTATGGCTACACCTTC
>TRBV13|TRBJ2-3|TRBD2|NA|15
CASSPRREIADTQYF
TGTGCCAGCAGCCCCCGGCGGGAGATCGCAGATACGCAGTATTTT
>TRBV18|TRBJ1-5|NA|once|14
CASSPRGGNQPQHF
TGTGCCAGCTCACCACGAGGAGGGAACCAGCCCCAGCATTTT
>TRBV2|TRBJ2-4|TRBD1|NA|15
CASSEQRTGVNIQYF
TGTGCCAGCAGTGAACAGCGGACAGGGGTAAACATTCAGTACTTC
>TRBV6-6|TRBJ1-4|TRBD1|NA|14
CASRPGQINEKLFF
TGTGCCAGCAGGCCGGGACAGATAAATGAAAAACTGTTTTTT
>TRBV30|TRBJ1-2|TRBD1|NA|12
CACQGVNYGYTF
TGTGCCTGCCAGGGGGTGAACTATGGCTACACCTTC
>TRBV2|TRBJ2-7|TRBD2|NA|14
CASSEYLAGVGQYF
TGTGCCAGCAGTGAATACCTAGCGGGAGTAGGGCAGTACTTC
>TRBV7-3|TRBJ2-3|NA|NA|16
CASSLTPNRATDTQYF
TGTGCCAGCAGCTTAACACCCAACAGGGCCACAGATACGCAGTATTTT
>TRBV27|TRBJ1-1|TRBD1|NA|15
CASSQQGGLNTEAFF
TGTGCCAGCAGTCAACAGGGGGGCCTGAACACTGAAGCTTTCTTT
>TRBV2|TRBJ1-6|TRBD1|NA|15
CASSARTGTDSPLHF
TGTGCCAGCAGTGCTAGGACAGGGACGGATTCACCCCTCCACTTT
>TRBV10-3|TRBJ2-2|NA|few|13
CATRTENTGELFF
TGTGCCACCCGGACAGAGAACACCGGGGAGCTGTTTTTT
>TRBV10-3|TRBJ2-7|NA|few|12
CAGGDSSYEQYF
TGTGCCGGGGGCGACAGCTCCTACGAGCAGTACTTC
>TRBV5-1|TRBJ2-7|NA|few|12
CASSLGGMEQYF
TGCGCCAGCAGCTTGGGAGGGATGGAGCAGTACTTC
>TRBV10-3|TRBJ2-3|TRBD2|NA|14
CAIRVAGGPDTQYF
TGTGCCATCAGGGTAGCGGGGGGGCCAGATACGCAGTATTTT
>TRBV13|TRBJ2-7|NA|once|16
CASSIKRYSGSYEQYF
TGTGCCAGCAGCATAAAACGCTATAGCGGCTCCTACGAGCAGTACTTC
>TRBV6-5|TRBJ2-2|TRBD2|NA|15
CASRVLAGDTGELFF
TGTGCCAGCAGGGTACTAGCGGGGGACACCGGGGAGCTGTTTTTT